The next 26 T cell receptor beta chains were all read from a single sample in a study of memory CD4+ T cells and cytomegalovirus serostatus. The sort gate was single viable CD3+CD4+CD8-CD45RO+ cells for memory CD4+ T cells. Generated by immunoSEQ multiplex PCR, the TCRdb table keeps only in-frame clones and is missing some. Of about 61,000 clones in the sample, approximately 78% were seen once. The sample comprised memory CD4+ T cells from blood. The receptors stem from an adult in good health and CMV-seronegative.

The V call is TRBV7-9, the J call TRBJ2-1; TRBD2 matches at 7 bases. The V segment lost 2 bases and the J segment 4 bases; nucleotides outside the gene matches: 11. The CDR3 is 17 amino acids. Germline V gene lookup returns CDR1 SEHNR and CDR2 FQNEAQ (reference sequence). CDR3 loop: CASSLYGGSGVYNEQFF. The DNA for the CDR3 is TGTGCCAGCAGCTTATACGGCGGGAGCGGGGTGTACAATGAGCAGTTCTTC.

The genes are TRBV18 and TRBJ1-4; no clear D. The CDR3 spans 14 residues. V gave up 3 bases and J gave up 0 bases, with 5 bases separating them. The V gene's germline CDR1 is KGHSH and CDR2 LQKENI. CDR3 bases: TGTGCCAGCTCACCCCTTGCAACTAATGAAAAACTGTTTTTT. Translating gives CASSPLATNEKLFF.

The CDR3 nucleotides read TGTGCCAGCAGTGCCGGGACAGGGAGAGACGGGGGTTACAATGAGCAGTTCTTC. It encodes CASSAGTGRDGGYNEQFF. V gene TRBV7-8 combines with J gene TRBJ2-1; 9 bases agree with TRBD1. This CDR3 contains 18 residues. CDR1 and CDR2 (germline): SGHVS, FQNEAQ. The ends lost 6 bases at V and 4 bases at J; junction bases unmatched: 16.

V and J are TRBV27 and TRBJ2-1, with D possibly TRBD2 on 6 matching bases. CDR1 MNHEY and CDR2 SMNVEV come from the germline V gene (reference sequence). V was pared by 3 bases and J by 5 bases, with 14 bases between. The CDR3 consists of 15 residues. CDR3 in amino acids: CASSFSGPRDNEQFF. The CDR3, as DNA: TGTGCCAGCAGTTTTAGCGGACCAAGAGACAATGAGCAGTTCTTC.

This clone has only one observation. Other DNA sequences from this sample encode an identical CDR3 as well. The chain has TRBV19 and TRBJ1-4; D uncertain. CDR3 size: 14 residues. Germline V gene lookup returns CDR1 LNHDA and CDR2 SQIVND (reference sequence). The V end lost 5 bases, the J end lost 0 bases, and 7 bases lay between the germline ends. CDR3 in amino acids: CASSLGATNEKLFF. The CDR3 DNA reads as TGTGCCAGTAGTTTGGGTGCAACTAATGAAAAACTGTTTTTT.

Only one count was recorded for this clone. This chain links TRBV7-7 with TRBJ2-7; D is uncertain. Trimming pared 1 base from V and 3 bases from J, leaving 7 bases between. Germline CDR1 is SSHAT and CDR2 is FNYEAQ (reference sequence). The CDR3 contains 13 residues. As DNA, the CDR3 is TGTGCCAGCAGCTTAGAAATCGGCTACGAGCAGTACTTC. It yields the protein CASSLEIGYEQYF.

The chain links TRBV6-4 to TRBJ2-3; the match to TRBD1 covers 8 bases. The length of the CDR3 is 14 residues. The V and J ends lost 3 bases and 4 bases, in that order; junction bases with no gene match: 3. CDR1 MRHNA and CDR2 SNTAGT come from the germline V gene. The CDR3 nucleotides read TGTGCCAGCAGTGAAGGACAGGGATCAGATACGCAGTATTTT. Its translation is CASSEGQGSDTQYF.

V and J are TRBV10-1 and TRBJ2-3; 7 bases agree with TRBD2. The J segment lost 1 base and the V segment lost 3 bases, leaving 7 bases of the junction unmatched. The germline V gene has CDR1 WNHNN and CDR2 SYGVQD (reference sequence). This CDR3 is built from 16 residues. The chain's CDR3 is CASSDEGGPGTDTQYF. CDR3 sequence (DNA): TGCGCCAGCAGTGATGAGGGAGGGCCGGGCACAGATACGCAGTATTTT.

Comment on this clone: With a much larger clone just one base away, this may be a read error. The same CDR3 is also encoded by other DNA sequences in this sample. This chain uses TRBV11-2 with TRBJ2-1; D is perhaps TRBD2 (5 bases). The CDR3 runs 12 residues. V was clipped by 1 base and J by 7 bases, with 5 bases between them. CDR1 and CDR2 from the germline V gene are SGHAT and FQNNGV. In DNA form, the CDR3 reads TGTGCCAGCAGCTTAGCGGGGAATGAGCAGTTCTTC. This translates into CASSLAGNEQFF.

The rearrangement uses TRBV29-1 and TRBJ2-1; 11 bases are a match to TRBD2. The CDR3 has 15 amino acids. With V trimmed by 1 base and J by 9 bases, 8 bases remained unmatched. The germline V gene encodes CDR1 SQVTM and CDR2 ANQGSEA. The CDR3 here is CSVEVGTSGGGEQFF. As DNA, the CDR3 is TGCAGCGTTGAAGTCGGGACTAGCGGAGGGGGTGAGCAGTTCTTC.

This clone was seen a handful of times. The gene calls are TRBV29-1 and TRBJ2-1; 8 bases map to TRBD1. Germline CDR1 is SQVTM and CDR2 is ANQGSEA. V lost 3 bases to trimming and J lost 13 bases; unmatched junction nucleotides: 11. This CDR3 contains 13 residues. This chain's CDR3 is CSVDEQGALVQFF. The CDR3 DNA is TGCAGCGTTGACGAGCAGGGGGCGCTTGTCCAGTTCTTC.

The chain recombines TRBV27 with TRBJ2-1; 9 bases are a match to TRBD2. Per the germline V gene, CDR1 is MNHEY and CDR2 is SMNVEV (reference sequence). V gave up 4 bases and J gave up 4 bases; unmatched junction bases: 8. The CDR3 length is 16 residues. CDR3 protein: CASSSGTSLGYNEQFF. CDR3 DNA sequence: TGTGCCAGCAGTTCCGGGACTAGCCTGGGGTACAATGAGCAGTTCTTC.

The J gene is TRBJ1-2, the V gene TRBV6-6, with 7 positions matching TRBD1. This CDR3 is 14 amino acids long. V lost 5 bases to trimming and J lost 9 bases; unmatched junction nucleotides: 12. Germline CDR1 is MNHNY and CDR2 is SVGAGI (reference sequence). CDR3 protein: CASSTSDRQSSYTF. CDR3 nucleotides: TGTGCCAGCAGTACCTCGGACAGGCAAAGCAGCTACACCTTC.

The chain recombines TRBV18 with TRBJ2-5; unclear D gene. CDR3 length: 15 amino acids. V was trimmed by 3 bases and J by 1 base, leaving 12 bases between them. The germline V gene has CDR1 KGHSH and CDR2 LQKENI. DNA for the CDR3: TGTGCCAGCTCACCGGCAAGGGAACCCCAAGAGACCCAGTACTTC. As protein: CASSPAREPQETQYF. Using reference TRBV18 and TRBJ2-5 for the parts outside the CDR3, the full variable domain is NAGVMQNPRHLVRRRGQEARLRCSPMKGHSHVYWYRQLPEEGLKFMVYLQKENIIDESGMPKERFSAEFPKEGPSILRIQQVVRGDSAAYFCASSPAREPQETQYFGPGTRLLVL.

The chain combines TRBV18 with TRBJ2-5; 7 bases are a match to TRBD2. CDR3 length: 13 residues. Trimming at V came to 6 bases and at J to 2 bases, leaving 3 bases not matched to a gene. CDR1 is KGHSH, CDR2 LQKENI, per germline. Here the CDR3 reads CASSTRGQETQYF. DNA of the CDR3: TGTGCCAGCTCCACGCGGGGGCAAGAGACCCAGTACTTC.

The chain uses TRBV5-8 and TRBJ1-5; D not resolved. The CDR3 sequence is 14 residues long. The V gene's germline CDR1 is SGHTS and CDR2 YDEGEE. V lost 6 bases and J lost 3, with 13 bases in between. CDR3 residues: CASKGGRHNQPQHF. The CDR3 DNA is TGTGCCAGCAAAGGCGGACGACACAATCAGCCCCAGCATTTT.

J is TRBJ1-4 and V is TRBV2; D might be TRBD1 (5 bases). The CDR3 runs 14 residues. Germline values: CDR1 SNHLY, CDR2 FYNNEI. The V end lost 8 bases, the J end lost 7 bases, and 17 bases lay between the germline ends. CDR3 region: CASVTGPKSEKLFF. In DNA, the CDR3 is TGTGCCAGCGTTACAGGACCGAAGTCTGAAAAACTGTTTTTT.

The chain combines TRBV6-1 with TRBJ2-5, with D possibly being TRBD2 (6 bases). The germline gives CDR1 MNHNS, CDR2 SASEGT. The V and J ends lost 7 bases and 7 bases respectively, with 16 bases between them. There are 13 residues in the CDR3. The CDR3 DNA reads as TGTGCCAGCACTCCGCGGGGCCGGAGGACCCAGTACTTC. Encoded protein: CASTPRGRRTQYF.

The chain has TRBV10-3 and TRBJ2-7; D tentatively reads TRBD1 or TRBD2 (6 bases each). Trimming stripped 0 bases from V and 4 bases from J, with 13 bases between. This CDR3 is 15 amino acids long. CDR1 ENHRY and CDR2 SYGVKD come from the germline V gene. CDR3 protein: CAISESAGGGYEQYF. The CDR3 region has the DNA TGTGCCATCAGTGAGTCAGCCGGGGGCGGATACGAGCAGTACTTC.

The chain couples TRBV6-5 to TRBJ2-3, with 10 positions matching TRBD2. With 10 bases clipped from V and 3 bases from J, the junction kept 4 bases outside the gene matches. Germline V gives CDR1 MNHEY, CDR2 SVGAGI. The CDR3 has 13 amino acids. CDR3: CATNSGRTDTQYF. The CDR3, as DNA: TGTGCCACAAATAGCGGGAGGACAGATACGCAGTATTTT.

V and J are TRBV2 and TRBJ1-1; maybe TRBD1 (6 bases). CDR1 is SNHLY and CDR2 is FYNNEI in the germline V gene. V lost 6 bases to trimming and J lost 3 bases, with 17 bases between them. The CDR3 is 15 amino acids. DNA for the CDR3: TGTGCCAGCAGCCCCTACAGGGACGGCGACACTGAAGCTTTCTTT. Its protein is CASSPYRDGDTEAFF. The full variable domain, completed using reference TRBV2 and TRBJ1-1, is EPEVTQTPSHQVTQMGQEVILRCVPISNHLYFYWYRQILGQKVEFLVSFYNNEISEKSEIFDDQFSVERPDGSNFTLKIRSTKLEDSAMYFCASSPYRDGDTEAFFGQGTRLTVV.

This rearrangement joins TRBV19 to TRBJ1-4; D call uncertain. The germline gives CDR1 LNHDA, CDR2 SQIVND (reference sequence). The CDR3 sequence is 14 residues long. With 5 bases removed from V and 4 bases from J, the gap between germline ends came to 11 bases. The DNA for the CDR3 is TGTGCCAGTAGTCTCGAGGGAGGTAATGAAAAACTGTTTTTT. It yields the protein CASSLEGGNEKLFF.

The genes are TRBV19 and TRBJ1-5; TRBD1 matches 7 bases. Germline CDR1 and CDR2: LNHDA and SQIVND (reference sequence). This CDR3 region has 14 residues. J gave up 4 bases and V 5 bases, and 5 bases lay outside the gene matches. CDR3 bases: TGTGCCAGTAGTCGGGACAGACCAAATCAGCCCCAGCATTTT. Amino acid sequence: CASSRDRPNQPQHF. Full variable domain (outside the CDR3, taken from reference TRBV19 and TRBJ1-5): DGGITQSPKYLFRKEGQNVTLSCEQNLNHDAMYWYRQDPGQGLRLIYYSQIVNDFQKGDIAEGYSVSREKKESFPLTVTSAQKNPTAFYLCASSRDRPNQPQHFGDGTRLSIL.

This clone was seen a handful of times. The rearrangement joins TRBV5-1 to TRBJ1-1, with no clear D. CDR1 is SGHRS, CDR2 YFSETQ, per germline. The CDR3 has 14 residues. V shed 0 bases and J shed 0 bases, with 6 bases lying between them. In nucleotides, the CDR3 is TGCGCCAGCAGCTTGGGCGGTTTGAACACTGAAGCTTTCTTT. Its protein product is CASSLGGLNTEAFF.

The chain has TRBV4-2 and TRBJ1-4; tentatively, D is TRBD1 (5 bases). This CDR3 is 18 amino acids long. The germline V gene has CDR1 LGHNA and CDR2 YNFKEQ. V lost 0 bases, J lost 0 bases, and 14 bases lay in between. The CDR3 sequence is CASSQDLGRAPTNEKLFF. The CDR3 DNA follows: TGTGCCAGCAGCCAAGATCTTGGCAGGGCTCCAACTAATGAAAAACTGTTTTTT.

In its sample, this clone was seen a few times. The chain uses TRBV4-1 and TRBJ2-2, with D possibly being TRBD1 or TRBD2 (6 bases each). This CDR3 region has 20 residues. The V gene lost 3 bases and the J gene lost 3 bases, with 26 bases spanning the gap. Germline V gene lookup returns CDR1 MGHRA and CDR2 YSYEKL. The CDR3 nucleotides read TGCGCCAGCAGCCAGAAAGGGGGGTCGGGTCGGGGCAGCGACACCGGGGAGCTGTTTTTT. Amino acids: CASSQKGGSGRGSDTGELFF.